These T cell receptor beta chains were read from a single sample in a study of blood T cell repertoires in COVID-19. The repertoire was sequenced with immunoSEQ multiplex PCR; TCRdb's copy has only in-frame clones and lacks some. The profile shows about 120,000 clones, 85% to 90% of them singletons. Material for sequencing was peripheral blood. These receptors all come from a woman aged 80 or over with acute or convalescent COVID-19. Each CDR3 is given with its conserved first and last residue. D genes are given only for firm matches. Where a row states a size, it is once, few, many or the class of an expanded clone; other rows omit it.

CDR3	DNA	J	size	D	V
CSVPGQGTGYTF	TGCAGCGTTCCGGGACAGGGGACCGGCTACACCTTC	TRBJ1-2	-	TRBD1	TRBV29-1
CASSHDRATNEKLFF	TGCGCCAGCAGCCATGACAGGGCAACTAATGAAAAACTGTTTTTT	TRBJ1-4	-	TRBD1	TRBV4-3
CAMSGGTNEKLFF	TGTGCCATGAGCGGGGGCACTAATGAAAAACTGTTTTTT	TRBJ1-4	-	-	TRBV6-5
CASSVPGLLGNTF	TGCGCCAGCAGCGTACCGGGACTCCTAGGAAACACCTTC	TRBJ1-2	-	-	TRBV5-1
CSVKSGVDTEAFF	TGCAGCGTTAAGTCCGGGGTGGACACTGAAGCTTTCTTT	TRBJ1-1	-	-	TRBV29-1
CASSPSGQGARSEKLFF	TGTGCCAGCAGCCCTAGCGGACAGGGGGCGAGGAGTGAAAAACTGTTTTTT	TRBJ1-4	once	TRBD1	TRBV6-2/TRBV6-3
CASSLTQGETQYF	TGTGCCAGCAGCCTCACCCAGGGAGAGACCCAGTACTTC	TRBJ2-5	-	-	TRBV3-1/TRBV3-2
CASITDGANVLTF	TGTGCCAGCATCACAGATGGGGCCAACGTCCTGACTTTC	TRBJ2-6	-	-	TRBV2
CASSVGNTGNNQPQHF	TGTGCCAGCAGTGTAGGTAATACAGGGAACAATCAGCCCCAGCATTTT	TRBJ1-5	-	-	TRBV2
CASSARDRDLRYGYTF	TGTGCCAGCAGCGCCCGGGACAGGGATCTCCGGTATGGCTACACCTTC	TRBJ1-2	-	TRBD1	TRBV11-3
CASIRQPEAFF	TGTGCCAGCATCAGACAGCCTGAAGCTTTCTTT	TRBJ1-1	few	-	TRBV6-5
CSVAPPGDEKLFF	TGCAGCGTGGCCCCCCCAGGGGATGAAAAACTGTTTTTT	TRBJ1-4	few	-	TRBV29-1
CAIGAGWGNYGYTF	TGTGCCATCGGGGCTGGCTGGGGTAACTATGGCTACACCTTC	TRBJ1-2	few	-	TRBV10-3
CASSFGSSYNSPLHF	TGTGCCAGCAGTTTTGGGAGCTCCTATAATTCACCCCTCCACTTT	TRBJ1-6	-	-	TRBV28
CSGGQDTQYF	TGCAGCGGCGGCCAGGATACGCAGTATTTT	TRBJ2-3	-	-	TRBV29-1
CASSPPGGNEKLFF	TGTGCCAGCTCACCACCGGGCGGGAACGAAAAACTGTTTTTT	TRBJ1-4	-	-	TRBV18
CASSSGGGSSYNSPLHF	TGTGCCAGCAGCTCCGGTGGGGGGAGCTCCTATAATTCACCCCTCCACTTT	TRBJ1-6	once	-	TRBV5-4
CASVGRSYNEQFF	TGTGCCAGCGTGGGCAGGTCCTACAATGAGCAGTTCTTC	TRBJ2-1	-	-	TRBV28
CASSGYSSGANVLTF	TGTGCCAGCAGTGGGTATAGCTCTGGGGCCAACGTCCTGACTTTC	TRBJ2-6	-	-	TRBV2
CASSMPGQGINEQFF	TGTGCCAGTAGTATGCCGGGACAGGGGATTAATGAGCAGTTCTTC	TRBJ2-1	once	TRBD1	TRBV19
CASSGGLNTEAFF	TGTGCCAGCTCAGGGGGCTTGAACACTGAAGCTTTCTTT	TRBJ1-1	-	-	TRBV18
CASSSRGWRTEAFF	TGTGCCAGCAGCTCAAGAGGGTGGAGAACTGAAGCTTTCTTT	TRBJ1-1	once	-	TRBV7-9
CASSIGQSGTGELFF	TGTGCCAGTAGTATCGGACAGTCGGGGACCGGGGAGCTGTTTTTT	TRBJ2-2	few	-	TRBV19
CASSFPGDNSPLHF	TGTGCCAGCAGTTTTCCCGGGGATAATTCACCCCTCCACTTT	TRBJ1-6	-	-	TRBV28
CASSFWGIGEQFF	TGCGCCAGCAGCTTTTGGGGCATCGGTGAGCAGTTCTTC	TRBJ2-1	-	-	TRBV5-1
CASSSGGVGGTDTQYF	TGTGCCAGCAGCTCCGGAGGGGTTGGAGGCACAGATACGCAGTATTTT	TRBJ2-3	-	-	TRBV13
CASSKPGENEQFF	TGTGCCAGCAGTAAGCCCGGGGAGAATGAGCAGTTCTTC	TRBJ2-1	-	-	TRBV6-5
CASSLEGAAGELFF	TGTGCCAGCAGCCTAGAGGGGGCCGCCGGGGAGCTGTTTTTT	TRBJ2-2	-	TRBD1	TRBV7-6